This entry lists 8 T cell receptor beta chains sequenced from one sample in a study of beta chain features in type 1 diabetes. General study findings and limits: A moderate, significant TCRB CDR3 shortening appeared in type 1 diabetes across four CD4+ subsets.

The whole isolated RNA underwent reverse transcription, so sequencing captured expressed TCRB transcripts. Generated by immunoSEQ multiplex PCR, the TCRdb table keeps only in-frame clones and is missing some. The repertoire holds more than 550,000 clones, around an eighth seen once, with approximately 0.043% in the top ten. No cognate antigen is known for these TCRs. Sequenced: naive CD4+ T cells from blood. The receptors shown here come from a man aged 18 to 29 with type 1 diabetes.

This clone was seen a few times. The J gene is TRBJ2-7, the V gene TRBV28; D gene unclear. CDR1 is MDHEN and CDR2 is SYDVKM in the germline V gene. The CDR3 covers 11 residues. The V and J ends lost 3 bases and 3 bases respectively, with 3 bases between them. In nucleotides, the CDR3 is TGTGCCAGCAGTTTTCGCTACGAGCAGTACTTC. This gives the protein CASSFRYEQYF.

This clone occurred a few times. The genes are TRBV5-6 and TRBJ1-1; D remains unclear. V lost 5 bases to trimming and J lost 5 bases, with 13 bases between them. The germline CDR1 and CDR2 sequences are SGHDT and YYEEEE. The CDR3 totals 13 residues. The CDR3 coding sequence is TGTGCCAGCAGGCAACGGGGATGGACTGAAGCTTTCTTT. Its translation: CASRQRGWTEAFF. Using reference TRBV5-6 and TRBJ1-1 for the parts outside the CDR3, the full variable domain is DAGVTQSPTHLIKTRGQQVTLRCSPKSGHDTVSWYQQALGQGPQFIFQYYEEEERQRGNFPDRFSGHQFPNYSSELNVNALLLGDSALYLCASRQRGWTEAFFGQGTRLTVV.

This chain uses TRBV4-3 with TRBJ1-4; TRBD1 is a possible D gene (5 bases). The CDR3 sequence is 16 residues long. Per the germline V gene, CDR1 is LGHNA and CDR2 is YSLEER. V dropped 4 bases and J dropped 3 bases, with 15 bases sitting between them. The CDR3 reads CASSPNEGLANEKLFF. The CDR3 DNA is TGCGCCAGCAGCCCCAATGAGGGGTTAGCTAATGAAAAACTGTTTTTT.

This clone has only a few counts. J is TRBJ2-3 and V is TRBV28; no clear D gene. V was cut by 5 bases and J by 11 bases, with 14 bases left in between. CDR3 length: 12 residues. The germline V gene encodes CDR1 MDHEN and CDR2 SYDVKM. CDR3 DNA: TGTGCCAGCAGTCGCCTAAGAGTTGGGCAGTATTTT. Its translation: CASSRLRVGQYF.

The table lists this clone with a few counts. J is TRBJ2-7 and V is TRBV5-1; 9 bases match TRBD1. V dropped 7 bases and J dropped 1; count of bases not matched to a gene: 6. CDR1 SGHRS and CDR2 YFSETQ come from the germline V gene. This CDR3 region has 14 residues. The CDR3, as DNA: TGCGCCAGCTGTATCGGGACAGGGTCCTACGAGCAGTACTTC. Translated, it gives CASCIGTGSYEQYF.

This clone was detected only a few times. V and J are TRBV7-2 and TRBJ2-3, with a weak D call TRBD1 (6 bases). Germline-derived CDR1 and CDR2 are SGHTA and FQGNSA. The CDR3 totals 14 residues. Trimming shortened V by 7 bases and J by 2 bases, and 13 bases separated the two germline ends. The CDR3 bases are TGTGCCAGCACCCTGGACAGACTCACAGATACGCAGTATTTT. Translated: CASTLDRLTDTQYF.

This clone was counted a few times. The chain employs TRBV20-1 and TRBJ1-5; no definite D call. Trimming removed 1 base from V and 9 bases from J, with 4 bases in between. CDR3 length equals 10 residues. Germline values: CDR1 DFQATT, CDR2 SNEGSKA (reference sequence). The CDR3 here is CSARGPPQHF. The DNA of the CDR3 is TGCAGTGCTAGAGGCCCGCCCCAGCATTTT.

About this clone: A junction end diverges from the germline sequence, so it may reflect a read error. The V and J genes are TRBV18 and TRBJ1-2; D is perhaps TRBD1 (5 bases). The CDR3 sequence is 12 residues long. Germline V gene sequence: CDR1 KGHSH, CDR2 LQKENI. CDR3 amino acids: CASSDPGRVTAF. As DNA, the CDR3 is TGTGCCAGCTCAGATCCGGGACGAGTTACCGCCTTC.